This T cell receptor (beta chain) is drawn from a study of T cell responses to AZD1222 COVID-19 vaccine. Findings of the study overall: White British people made up most donors, females outnumbered males, and clonal diversity was possibly underestimated.

Data came from immunoSEQ multiplex PCR; TCRdb stores just in-frame clones and leaves some out. The sample yields approximately 130,000 clones, roughly nine tenths seen once. As to this clone: Its cognate antigen is unknown.

The CDR3 length is 13 residues. The V and J ends lost 6 bases and 2 bases, in that order; junction bases with no gene match: 6. The germline V gene has CDR1 GTSNPN and CDR2 SVGIG (reference sequence). The chain joins TRBV30 to TRBJ1-2, with TRBD1 identical over 7 bases. The source of this sequence is an adult in good health. Sequenced here: peripheral blood, sampled on day 0 of AZD1222 vaccination. CDR3 DNA sequence: TGTGCCTGCTTGGGACAGCTCAACTATGGCTACACCTTC. Its protein product is CACLGQLNYGYTF. The full variable domain, completed using reference TRBV30 and TRBJ1-2, is SQTIHQWPATLVQPVGSPLSLECTVEGTSNPNLYWYRQAAGRGLQLLFYSVGIGQISSEVPQNLSASRPQDRQFILSSKKLLLSDSGFYLCACLGQLNYGYTFGSGTRLTVV.